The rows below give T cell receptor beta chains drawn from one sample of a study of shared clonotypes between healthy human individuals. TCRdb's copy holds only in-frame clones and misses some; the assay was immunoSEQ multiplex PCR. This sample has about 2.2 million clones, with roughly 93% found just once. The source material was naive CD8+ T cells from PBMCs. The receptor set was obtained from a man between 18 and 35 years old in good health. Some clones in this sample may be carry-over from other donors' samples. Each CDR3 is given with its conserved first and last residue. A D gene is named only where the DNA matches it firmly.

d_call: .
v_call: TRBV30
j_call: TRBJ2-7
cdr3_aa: CAWSEGGSYEQYF

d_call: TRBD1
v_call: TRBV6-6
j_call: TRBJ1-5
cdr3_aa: CASSYWQGGQPQHF

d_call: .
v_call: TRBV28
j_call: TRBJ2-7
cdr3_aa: CASSRDRTYERQYF

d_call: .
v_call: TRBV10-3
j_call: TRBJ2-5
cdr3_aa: CAISDPGRQETQYF

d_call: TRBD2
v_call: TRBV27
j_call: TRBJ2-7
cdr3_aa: CASSPSAGGNLYEQYF

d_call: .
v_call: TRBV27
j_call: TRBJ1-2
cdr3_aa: CASLKFGGGYTF

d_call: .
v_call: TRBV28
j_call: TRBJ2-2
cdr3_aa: CASSPPDTGELFF

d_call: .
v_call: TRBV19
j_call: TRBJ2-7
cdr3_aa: CASSIGFGSSYEQYF

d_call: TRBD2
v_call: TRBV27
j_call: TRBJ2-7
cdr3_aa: CASSELAGGKDYEQYF

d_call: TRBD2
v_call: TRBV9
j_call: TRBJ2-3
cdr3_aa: CASSGSGATTDTQYF